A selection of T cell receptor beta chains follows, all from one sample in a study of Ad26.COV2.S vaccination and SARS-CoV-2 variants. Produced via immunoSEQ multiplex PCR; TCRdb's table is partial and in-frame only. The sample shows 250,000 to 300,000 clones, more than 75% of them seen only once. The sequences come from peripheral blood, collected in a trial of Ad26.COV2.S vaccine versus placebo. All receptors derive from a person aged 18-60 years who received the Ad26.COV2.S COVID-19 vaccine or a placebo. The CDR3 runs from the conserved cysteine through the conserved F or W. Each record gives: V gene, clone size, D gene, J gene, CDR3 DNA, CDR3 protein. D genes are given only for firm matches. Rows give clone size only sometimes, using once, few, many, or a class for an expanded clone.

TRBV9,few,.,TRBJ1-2,TGTGCCAGCAGCCAGGGGACTGCAGACTATGGCTACACCTTC,CASSQGTADYGYTF
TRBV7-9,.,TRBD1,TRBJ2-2,TGTGCCAGCAGCTTACAGGGGGCGATATCGACCGGGGAGCTGTTTTTT,CASSLQGAISTGELFF
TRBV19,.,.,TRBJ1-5,TGTGCCAGTAGTATAGATGACCCTCTCCGGGCCCGCAATCAGCCCCAGCATTTT,CASSIDDPLRARNQPQHF
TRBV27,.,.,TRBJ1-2,TGTGCCAGCAGTTTAAAAGGGTTCGGGGGCTATGGCTACACCTTC,CASSLKGFGGYGYTF
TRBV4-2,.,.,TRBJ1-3,TGTGCCAGCAGCCGAGACCCTTTACTTACTGGAAACACCATATATTTT,CASSRDPLLTGNTIYF
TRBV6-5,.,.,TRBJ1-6,TGTGCCAGCAGAAGAGACATACCCTTGGTACCCCTCCACTTT,CASRRDIPLVPLHF
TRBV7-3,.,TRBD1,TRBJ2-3,TGTGCCAGCAGCTTGACAGGGGCAGATACGCAGTATTTT,CASSLTGADTQYF
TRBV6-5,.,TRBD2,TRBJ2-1,TGTGCCAGCAGTTACGGGACTAGCGGGACCCGGGGAGGGCAGTTCTTC,CASSYGTSGTRGGQFF
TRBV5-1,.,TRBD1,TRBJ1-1,TGCGCCAGCAGCTCCCCAGGGGGGCCTACTCTGAACACTGAAGCTTTCTTT,CASSSPGGPTLNTEAFF
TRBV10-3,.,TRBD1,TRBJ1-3,TGTGCCATCAGAGACGCCCCAACCGCGGACAGGGTAAAGCACAGCTCTGGAAACACCATATATTTT,CAIRDAPTADRVKHSSGNTIYF
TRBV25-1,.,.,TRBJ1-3,TGTGCCAGCAGTGGATTGGTAGAAGGGACCTCTGGAAACACCATATATTTT,CASSGLVEGTSGNTIYF
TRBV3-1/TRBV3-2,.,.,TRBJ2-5,TGTGCCAGCAGCCAACTATCACGGGGAAAAGAGACCCAGTACTTC,CASSQLSRGKETQYF
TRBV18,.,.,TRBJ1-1,TGTGCCAGCTTGGCGGATCAGCCGAACACTGAAGCTTTCTTT,CASLADQPNTEAFF
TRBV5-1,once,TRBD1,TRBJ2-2,TGCGCCAGCAGCCCATTCGGACAGGGACACACCGGGGAGCTGTTTTTT,CASSPFGQGHTGELFF